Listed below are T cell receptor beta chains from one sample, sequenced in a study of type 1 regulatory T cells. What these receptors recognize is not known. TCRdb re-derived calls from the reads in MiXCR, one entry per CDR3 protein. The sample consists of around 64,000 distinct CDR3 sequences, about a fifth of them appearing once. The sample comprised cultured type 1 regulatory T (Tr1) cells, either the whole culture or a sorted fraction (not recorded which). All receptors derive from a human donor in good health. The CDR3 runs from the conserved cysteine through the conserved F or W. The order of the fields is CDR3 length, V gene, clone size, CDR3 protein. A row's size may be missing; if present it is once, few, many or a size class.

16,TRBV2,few,CASSVKGPPSGNTIYF
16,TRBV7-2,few,CASSLVSRVPYNEQFF
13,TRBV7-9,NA,CASSFGGSDEQYF
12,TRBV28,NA,CASSISFGPQHF
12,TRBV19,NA,CASSIRTGELFF
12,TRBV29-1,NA,CSVDRGSNEQFF
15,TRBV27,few,CASHLGGRRNYGYTF
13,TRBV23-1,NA,CASSQEGANEQFF
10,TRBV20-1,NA,CSARGETQYF
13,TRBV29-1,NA,CSVALGVGYGYTF
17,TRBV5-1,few,CASSLAVAGRQGNEQFF
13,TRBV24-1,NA,CATSALGGDGYTF
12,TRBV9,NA,CASSEGTWGYTF
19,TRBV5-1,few,CASSLRQGQTTLSNYGYTF
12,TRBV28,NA,CASSPPFRPQHF
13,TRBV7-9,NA,CASSLGWGNEQFF
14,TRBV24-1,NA,CATRRGGARDTQYF
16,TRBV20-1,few,CSARTGGGATSETQYF
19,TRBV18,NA,CASSPLPLDRDATTDTQYF
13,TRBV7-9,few,CASSLQGENIQYF
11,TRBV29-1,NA,CSVSEGNIQYF
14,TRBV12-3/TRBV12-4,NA,CASSLVQGAGTQYF
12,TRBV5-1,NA,CASSLSSGELFF
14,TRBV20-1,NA,CSASLGQSNQPQHF
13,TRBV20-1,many,CSARPTTTYEQYF
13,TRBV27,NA,CASAAQDNSPLHF
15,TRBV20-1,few,CSAPGLAGAGGELFF
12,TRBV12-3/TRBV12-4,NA,CASSPDSYEQYF
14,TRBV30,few,CAWSGLSTTGELFF
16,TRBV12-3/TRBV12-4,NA,CASSPRQGPPETEAFF
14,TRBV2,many,CASSVVRQGETQYF
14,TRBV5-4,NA,CASSFTGTGNTIYF
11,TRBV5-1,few,CASSLFDTQYF
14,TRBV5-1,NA,CASNLAGSYNEQFF
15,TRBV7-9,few,CASSLLIRGRETQYF
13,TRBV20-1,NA,CSVPVPSGNTIYF
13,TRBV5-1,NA,CASSPTSDYEQYF
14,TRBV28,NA,CASSTPGRSDEQYF